This is a list of T cell receptor beta chains from one sample in a study of T cells after yellow fever vaccination. Via MiXCR, TCRdb re-called the 5' RACE reads, giving one row per CDR3 protein. The sample holds 300,000 to 400,000 distinct CDR3 sequences; approximately 4% are singletons and the top ten take roughly 24%. Material: PBMCs, obtained 5 days after the yellow fever booster vaccination. The receptors shown here come from a young man who received the YFV17D yellow fever vaccine. Both conserved end residues are part of each CDR3. Fields, in order: D gene, V gene, J gene, CDR3 protein. A D gene is named only where the DNA matches it firmly.

.	TRBV18	TRBJ2-5	CASSPDGGVETQYF
.	TRBV2	TRBJ2-1	CASSYNRQLEQFF
TRBD2	TRBV7-2	TRBJ2-3	CASSLVSRSGGSTDTQYF
.	TRBV29-1	TRBJ1-1	CSVLIDRVNTEAFF
TRBD1	TRBV5-1	TRBJ2-2	CASRDPGQGSAGELFF
.	TRBV7-2	TRBJ1-1	CASNPSQGTAEAFF
.	TRBV19	TRBJ1-1	CASSIAPGSDTEAFF
.	TRBV24-1	TRBJ1-5	CATSDWWQGNFWNQPQHF
TRBD2	TRBV27	TRBJ2-1	CASSWGSGVLSEQFF
.	TRBV12-3/TRBV12-4	TRBJ2-3	CASSLELHTDTQYF
.	TRBV20-1	TRBJ1-4	CSALSNRATNEKLFF
.	TRBV5-1	TRBJ2-5	CASSFDGSAEETQYF
TRBD2	TRBV4-1	TRBJ2-1	CASSQVLRGGLSEQFF
TRBD1	TRBV5-6	TRBJ1-2	CASSLVDRAYGYTF
.	TRBV24-1	TRBJ1-5	CATSDSNQPQHF
.	TRBV5-1	TRBJ2-6	CASALTGVGANVLTF
TRBD1	TRBV4-3	TRBJ1-2	CASSQFRTGNGYTF
.	TRBV20-1	TRBJ2-5	CSAMSVETQYF
.	TRBV3-1	TRBJ2-3	CASSHRPGRGDTQYF
TRBD2	TRBV12-3/TRBV12-4	TRBJ2-1	CASKVSGAVYEQFF
.	TRBV6-5	TRBJ2-5	CASSYGTSSQETQYF
TRBD1	TRBV28	TRBJ1-2	CASTPTGTYGYTF
.	TRBV20-1	TRBJ2-7	CSARRQGTGEQYF
TRBD2	TRBV7-2	TRBJ2-1	CASSWATSEVYNELFF
.	TRBV19	TRBJ1-1	CAITWSGVGTEAFF
.	TRBV28	TRBJ2-3	CASTHHTGGTDTQYF
.	TRBV7-2	TRBJ1-5	CASSSEVYSNQPQHF
.	TRBV5-1	TRBJ2-5	CASAPADGQETQYF
.	TRBV13	TRBJ2-5	CASSSRDKETQYF
.	TRBV7-2	TRBJ2-2	CASSPGQATGELFF
TRBD1	TRBV28	TRBJ2-5	CASSLWRGQGEKETQYF
.	TRBV7-6	TRBJ1-3	CASSLQISGNTIYF
.	TRBV18	TRBJ2-3	CASSPPKRADTQYF
.	TRBV4-1	TRBJ1-4	CASSHRDEKLFF
.	TRBV7-2	TRBJ1-2	CASSRPGQGHGYTF
.	TRBV29-1	TRBJ1-1	CSVRNPGAGVLNTEAFF
TRBD1	TRBV5-5	TRBJ1-5	CGHRDRVRNQPQHF
.	TRBV20-1	TRBJ2-5	CSARGPPGGSRETQYF
.	TRBV7-2	TRBJ1-4	CASSLYTATNEKLFF
.	TRBV11-2	TRBJ2-7	CASSLIFNTYEQYF
TRBD1	TRBV20-1	TRBJ2-5	CSAPSGTASQETQYF
.	TRBV19	TRBJ1-5	CASSALQGIGQPQHF
TRBD1	TRBV18	TRBJ1-1	CASRPSRRGQGGPGSDVNTEAFF
.	TRBV20-1	TRBJ1-6	CSAADRLAPLHF
.	TRBV20-1	TRBJ2-3	CSATGQGGRGDTQYF
.	TRBV6-2/TRBV6-3	TRBJ1-1	CASSYWLQAFF
.	TRBV7-3	TRBJ2-1	CASSLDRAGGNEQFF
.	TRBV11-2	TRBJ1-1	CASSLVGGYGTEAFF
.	TRBV12-3/TRBV12-4	TRBJ1-2	CASSLWPRATYGYTF
.	TRBV10-2	TRBJ1-1	CASSDIPRPEAFF
.	TRBV5-1	TRBJ2-5	CASSLRGEETQYF
.	TRBV5-1	TRBJ1-6	CASSPDRPNSPLHF
.	TRBV3-2	TRBJ1-1	CASKGAFF
.	TRBV24-1	TRBJ1-5	CATPGREVSWPQHF